This T cell receptor beta chain was identified in a study of blood T cell repertoires in COVID-19. Study background: COVID-19 samples, acute and convalescent, were from the United States, Italy and Spain.

In the original processing: Estimation of nucleated cell counts relied on the amplification of reference gene primers. Clones were read by immunoSEQ multiplex PCR, and TCRdb kept only the in-frame ones, dropping some. Clone size and V and J calls were adopted from that table, with D and trimming inferred from the DNA. The data hold 250,000 to 350,000 clones, with roughly 91% observed a single time. With 3 bases clipped from V and 1 base from J, the junction kept 2 bases outside the gene matches. CDR1 is MNHNS and CDR2 is SASEGT in the germline V gene. CDR3 size: 14 residues. This clone has only one observation.

V is TRBV6-1 and J is TRBJ1-1; 7 bases agree with TRBD1. Source material: peripheral blood. This sequence was found in a man under 40 with acute or convalescent COVID-19. CDR3 loop: CASSERQGNTEAFF. The DNA of the CDR3 is TGTGCCAGCAGTGAGAGACAGGGGAACACTGAAGCTTTCTTT.